These T cell receptor beta chains were read from a single sample in a study of blood T cell repertoires in COVID-19. Sequencing used immunoSEQ multiplex PCR; TCRdb keeps in-frame clones, though not all of them. The data hold 250,000 to 350,000 clones, with around 90% observed a single time. Sequenced input: peripheral blood. These receptor sequences come from a woman aged 50 to 60 who had recovered from COVID-19. Both conserved end residues are part of each CDR3. D genes are given only for firm matches. Clone size, where shown, is once, few, many, or a class for clones that have expanded.

cdr3_nt cdr3_aa v_call clone_size d_call j_call
TGTGCCAGCAGCGCCGGGATCTTGAACACTGAAGCTTTCTTT CASSAGILNTEAFF TRBV9 . . TRBJ1-1
TGTGCCATCAGTGACCCCCCGGAGGGGGCGCAAGCTTTCTTT CAISDPPEGAQAFF TRBV10-3 . TRBD1 TRBJ1-1
TGTGCCATCAGCGTCGCAGGGGTCACAGATACGCAGTATTTT CAISVAGVTDTQYF TRBV10-3 . . TRBJ2-3
TGTGCCAGTAGTATAGGACAGAAAAAGATGGACGGCTCCTATAATTCACCCCTCCACTTT CASSIGQKKMDGSYNSPLHF TRBV19 . . TRBJ1-6
TGTGCCAGCAGATATACAGGGGGTGGGAACACTGAAGCTTTCTTT CASRYTGGGNTEAFF TRBV7-2 . TRBD1 TRBJ1-1
TGTGCCAGCAGCTTGACAGGGGACCATGAGCAGTTCTTC CASSLTGDHEQFF TRBV7-3 once TRBD1 TRBJ2-1
TGCGCCAGCAGCTTGGGTCTAGAGCAGTTCTTC CASSLGLEQFF TRBV5-1 . . TRBJ2-1
TGTGCCAGCAGCTTATGGCTGGGGAGTAGATTAATTGACTACGAGCAGTACTTC CASSLWLGSRLIDYEQYF TRBV7-2 . . TRBJ2-7
TGTGCCAGCAGCTTAGCGAACAGCCCCGATCAGTTCTTC CASSLANSPDQFF TRBV7-8 . . TRBJ2-1
TGCGCCAGCAGCGTACAGGGTGGCACTGAAGCTTTCTTT CASSVQGGTEAFF TRBV5-1 once . TRBJ1-1
TGCGCCAGCAGCCCGGGACTTCAAGCAGAGAACACCATATATTTT CASSPGLQAENTIYF TRBV4-1 once . TRBJ1-3
TGTGCCCAAGGGCGGGACAGAATTTCTTATGGCTACACCTTC CAQGRDRISYGYTF TRBV30 . TRBD1 TRBJ1-2
TGTGCCAGCATCATGGGGGGGCAGGGTGCTTTCTTT CASIMGGQGAFF TRBV6-5 . . TRBJ1-1
TGTGCCAGCAGCCAAGATGGGGGGGGACAGGAGTATGGCTACACCTTC CASSQDGGGQEYGYTF TRBV4-2 . TRBD1 TRBJ1-2